This T cell receptor (beta chain) was recovered during a study of graft-versus-host responses after intestinal transplantation. This CDR3 spans 15 amino acids. Germline V gene lookup returns CDR1 SGHAT and CDR2 FQDESV (reference sequence). Trimming pared 1 base from V and 0 bases from J, leaving 7 bases between. A note on this clone: Its antigen is undetermined.

Produced via immunoSEQ multiplex PCR; TCRdb's table is partial and in-frame only. The sample records some 110,000 clones, over 85% being singletons. The chain recombines TRBV11-1 with TRBJ1-3; no firm D call. The specimen was unstimulated CD4+ T cells sorted from spleen or lymph node cells, collected before transplant. This TCR derives from a human donor who was the organ donor for an intestinal transplant. The CDR3 region has the DNA TGTGCCAGCAGCTTAGATTCCAGCTCTGGAAACACCATATATTTT. It specifies CASSLDSSSGNTIYF.